The 22 T cell receptor beta chains in this list originate from one sample, sequenced in a study of immune evolution from preneoplasia to lung adenocarcinoma. The protocol was immunoSEQ multiplex PCR, while the TCRdb copy is restricted to in-frame clones and leaves out a portion. The sample records around 10,000 clones, 65% to 80% being singletons. Sample: FFPE normal lung tissue adjacent to the tumor. These receptor sequences come from a person in their sixties or seventies with lung adenocarcinoma. Some clones in this sample may be carry-over from other donors' samples.

The chain has TRBV4-2 and TRBJ2-6, with D tentatively TRBD1 (5 bases). Germline CDR1 LGHNA, CDR2 YNFKEQ. The CDR3 runs to 16 residues. V shed 1 base and J shed 1 base, with 8 bases lying between them. CDR3 sequence reads: CASSQAQGSGANVLTF. The DNA for the CDR3 is TGTGCCAGCAGCCAAGCCCAGGGTTCTGGGGCCAACGTCCTGACTTTC.

As DNA, the CDR3 is TGTGCCAGCAAAGGGACTAGCGGAATTAGAGGGGATACGCAGTATTTT. It encodes CASKGTSGIRGDTQYF. The chain carries TRBV2 and TRBJ2-3; the match to TRBD2 covers 11 bases. The CDR3 totals 16 residues. The germline CDR1 and CDR2 sequences are SNHLY and FYNNEI. With 7 bases clipped from V and 6 bases from J, the junction kept 12 bases outside the gene matches.

V gene TRBV5-1 combines with J gene TRBJ2-1, with 10 bases lining up with TRBD2. CDR3 length: 15 residues. V was clipped by 2 bases and J by 8 bases; unmatched bases: 7. Germline CDR1 and CDR2: SGHRS and YFSETQ. The DNA of the CDR3 is TGCGCCAGCAGCTTATCAGCGGGAGGGCCGGATGAGCAGTTCTTC. Amino acids: CASSLSAGGPDEQFF.

A few counts support this clone. The gene calls are TRBV29-1 and TRBJ2-5, with D maybe TRBD1 (6 bases). CDR3 length: 13 amino acids. Germline CDR1 and CDR2: SQVTM and ANQGSEA. V was cut by 2 bases and J by 5 bases, with 12 bases left in between. The CDR3: CSVEYQGPETQYF. The DNA for the CDR3 is TGCAGCGTTGAATATCAGGGGCCGGAGACCCAGTACTTC.

The genes are TRBV11-2 and TRBJ2-3, with no clear D. The germline V gene has CDR1 SGHAT and CDR2 FQNNGV. There are 15 residues in the CDR3. V lost 6 bases to trimming and J lost 3 bases, with 16 bases between them. Here the CDR3 DNA reads TGTGCCAGCAGTTACTCCCCGGTCACAACAGATACGCAGTATTTT. Amino acid sequence: CASSYSPVTTDTQYF.

The J gene is TRBJ2-7, the V gene TRBV29-1, with 11 nucleotides matching TRBD2. V gave up 7 bases and J gave up 0 bases; unmatched junction bases: 5. This CDR3 contains 14 residues. CDR1 and CDR2 from the germline V gene are SQVTM and ANQGSEA. In nucleotides, the CDR3 is TGCAGCGGGGGGACTAGCGGCCGCTCCTACGAGCAGTACTTC. It is translated as CSGGTSGRSYEQYF.

The V and J genes are TRBV2 and TRBJ1-2; tentatively, D is TRBD1 (5 bases). The CDR3 is 14 amino acids. CDR1 is SNHLY, CDR2 FYNNEI, per germline. V lost 4 bases and J 8 bases, leaving 17 bases between the germline ends. The CDR3 sequence: CASSGDGVEGGYTF. CDR3 nucleotides: TGTGCCAGCAGTGGGGACGGCGTCGAAGGCGGCTACACCTTC.

This clone has just a few counts. The chain has TRBV6-5 and TRBJ2-1; a weak D match, TRBD1 (5 bases). The germline V gene has CDR1 MNHEY and CDR2 SVGAGI. The CDR3 runs 15 residues. The ends were cut back, 2 bases at V and 7 bases at J, with 15 bases in the middle. DNA for the CDR3: TGTGCCAGCAGTTACCGTCCAGGGAAGGGGAATGAGCAGTTCTTC. This gives the protein CASSYRPGKGNEQFF.

The V call is TRBV5-1, the J call TRBJ2-2, with 8 bases that match TRBD1. The V and J ends lost 3 bases and 6 bases, in that order; junction bases with no gene match: 4. The V gene's germline CDR1 is SGHRS and CDR2 YFSETQ. CDR3 length: 14 amino acids. The CDR3 DNA reads as TGCGCCAGCAGCTCCGACAGGGGCGCCGGGGAGCTGTTTTTT. It translates to CASSSDRGAGELFF.

This clone was seen once. The V and J genes are TRBV19 and TRBJ1-1; 8 positions match TRBD1. Germline V lookup: CDR1 LNHDA, CDR2 SQIVND (reference sequence). This CDR3 is 15 amino acids long. With V trimmed by 4 bases and J by 0 bases, 4 bases remained unmatched. CDR3 in amino acids: CASSRPGQVNTEAFF. The CDR3 DNA follows: TGTGCCAGTAGTAGACCGGGACAGGTGAACACTGAAGCTTTCTTT. The variable domain in full, completed from reference TRBV19 and TRBJ1-1, reads DGGITQSPKYLFRKEGQNVTLSCEQNLNHDAMYWYRQDPGQGLRLIYYSQIVNDFQKGDIAEGYSVSREKKESFPLTVTSAQKNPTAFYLCASSRPGQVNTEAFFGQGTRLTVV.

The V and J genes are TRBV7-8 and TRBJ2-1; no definite D call. This CDR3 is built from 11 residues. V was pared by 4 bases and J by 3 bases, with 1 base between. CDR1 and CDR2 (germline): SGHVS, FQNEAQ. In nucleotides, the CDR3 is TGTGCCAGCAGCTACTACAATGAGCAGTTCTTC. Its protein is CASSYYNEQFF. Variable domain in full (rest from reference TRBV7-8 and TRBJ2-1): GAGVSQSPRYKVAKRGQDVALRCDPISGHVSLFWYQQALGQGPEFLTYFQNEAQLDKSGLPSDRFFAERPEGSVSTLKIQRTQQEDSAVYLCASSYYNEQFFGPGTRLTVL.

The chain employs TRBV5-1 and TRBJ1-6; perhaps TRBD1 as D (6 bases). The CDR3 runs to 14 residues. Looked up from germline, CDR1 is SGHRS and CDR2 is YFSETQ. With 4 bases removed from V and 10 bases from J, the gap between germline ends came to 15 bases. The CDR3 is CASSLGQLRSPLHF. The CDR3 nucleotides read TGCGCCAGCAGCCTAGGACAGCTTCGGTCACCCCTCCACTTT.

The CDR3 DNA is TGTGCCAGCAGCTTAGATCCCCATGTTTCCTACGAGCAGTACTTC. Amino acid sequence: CASSLDPHVSYEQYF. The chain carries TRBV11-2 and TRBJ2-7, with D uncertain. The V and J ends lost 0 bases and 1 base respectively, with 10 bases between them. The CDR3 is 15 amino acids. Germline V gives CDR1 SGHAT, CDR2 FQNNGV.

V gene TRBV5-6 combines with J gene TRBJ2-3, with D possibly being TRBD1 (5 bases). CDR1 is SGHDT, CDR2 YYEEEE, per germline. V was pared by 4 bases and J by 6 bases, with 15 bases between. The CDR3 is 14 residues long. This CDR3 reads CASSGVGVGDTQYF. CDR3 nucleotides: TGTGCCAGCAGCGGAGTAGGGGTTGGGGATACGCAGTATTTT.

This clone has more than one count but fewer than ten. The chain recombines TRBV11-2 with TRBJ2-3; D gene uncertain. This CDR3 comprises 16 residues. V was shortened by 1 base and J by 2 bases, with 13 bases between the two germline ends. Germline CDR1 is SGHAT and CDR2 is FQNNGV. In DNA form, the CDR3 reads TGTGCCAGCAGCTTAGGGGGTGGCAGATCCACAGATACGCAGTATTTT. Residues: CASSLGGGRSTDTQYF.

A word on this clone: Different DNA sequences within this sample yield the same CDR3. The CDR3 reads CASSLETPNYGYTF. The DNA for the CDR3 is TGCGCCAGCAGCTTGGAGACACCGAACTATGGCTACACCTTC. The V call is TRBV5-1, the J call TRBJ1-2; D remains unclear. The CDR3 contains 14 residues. The ends were cut back, 0 bases at V and 2 bases at J, with 8 bases in the middle. Germline CDR1 reads SGHRS; CDR2 reads YFSETQ.

The CDR3 spells CSVGQGSGGYGYTF. The CDR3 coding sequence is TGCAGCGTTGGGCAGGGAAGTGGGGGCTATGGCTACACCTTC. V is TRBV29-1 and J is TRBJ1-2; weak D call: TRBD1 (5 bases). This CDR3 has 14 residues. Trimming left V 4 bases short and J 4 bases short, with 16 bases between. Per germline, CDR1 SQVTM and CDR2 ANQGSEA.

This chain uses TRBV16 with TRBJ1-5; TRBD1 might be the D (5 bases). Trimming shortened V by 0 bases and J by 4 bases, and 10 bases separated the two germline ends. Germline CDR1 KGHSY, CDR2 FQNENV. The CDR3 extends over 15 amino acids. The CDR3 coding sequence is TGTGCCAGCAGCCAATCACGCGGGGGGAATCAGCCCCAGCATTTT. It translates to CASSQSRGGNQPQHF.

This clone was seen only a few times. The chain recombines TRBV5-1 with TRBJ2-2, with D maybe TRBD1 (6 bases). This CDR3 spans 17 amino acids. V was clipped by 0 bases and J by 0 bases, with 12 bases between them. From germline, CDR1 is SGHRS and CDR2 YFSETQ. CDR3 nucleotides: TGCGCCAGCAGCTTGGGGAACAGGGACCCGAACACCGGGGAGCTGTTTTTT. Protein: CASSLGNRDPNTGELFF.

Only a few counts were recorded for this clone. The chain recombines TRBV12-5 with TRBJ1-2; the D is unclear. Trimming took off 9 bases at V and 4 bases at J, with 12 bases between the two ends. Germline V gene data show CDR1 as LGHNT and CDR2 as FRNRAP. The CDR3 extends over 12 amino acids. The CDR3 region is CASSGAGYGYTF. The CDR3 nucleotides read TGTGCTAGCTCGGGAGCAGGCTATGGCTACACCTTC.

This chain connects TRBV12-5 to TRBJ1-1; D is uncertain. Trimming shortened V by 2 bases and J by 1 base, and 8 bases separated the two germline ends. This CDR3 has 14 amino acids. Germline V gene data show CDR1 as LGHNT and CDR2 as FRNRAP. CDR3 in DNA: TGTGCTAGTGGTTTGCATCCGACGAACACTGAAGCTTTCTTT. As protein: CASGLHPTNTEAFF.

The rearrangement uses TRBV18 and TRBJ2-5; TRBD1 aligns across 8 bases. The CDR3 totals 15 residues. CDR1 and CDR2 (germline): KGHSH, LQKENI. The trim removed 6 bases at V and 3 bases at J, leaving 9 bases unmatched. The CDR3 reads CASSPRTGPKETQYF. The CDR3 region has the DNA TGTGCCAGCTCCCCCCGGACAGGGCCGAAAGAGACCCAGTACTTC.